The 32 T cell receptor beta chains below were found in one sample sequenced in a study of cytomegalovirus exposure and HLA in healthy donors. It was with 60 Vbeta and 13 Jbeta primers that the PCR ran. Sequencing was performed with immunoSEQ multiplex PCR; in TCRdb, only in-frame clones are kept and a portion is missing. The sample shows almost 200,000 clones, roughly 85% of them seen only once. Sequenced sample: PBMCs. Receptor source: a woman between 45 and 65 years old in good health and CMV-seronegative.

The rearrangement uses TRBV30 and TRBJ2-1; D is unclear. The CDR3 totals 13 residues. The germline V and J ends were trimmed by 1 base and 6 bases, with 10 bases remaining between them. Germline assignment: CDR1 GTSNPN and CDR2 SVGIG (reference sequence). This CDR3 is CAWSASSRNEQFF. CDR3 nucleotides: TGTGCCTGGAGTGCGTCGTCGCGCAATGAGCAGTTCTTC.

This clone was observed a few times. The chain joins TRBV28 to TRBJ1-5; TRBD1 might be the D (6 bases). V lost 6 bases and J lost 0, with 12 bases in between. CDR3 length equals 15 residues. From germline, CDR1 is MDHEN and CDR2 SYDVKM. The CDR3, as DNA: TGTGCCAGCAGACCGACAGGTTATAGCAATCAGCCCCAGCATTTT. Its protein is CASRPTGYSNQPQHF. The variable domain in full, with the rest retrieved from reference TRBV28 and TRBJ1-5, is DVKVTQSSRYLVKRTGEKVFLECVQDMDHENMFWYRQDPGLGLRLIYFSYDVKMKEKGDIPEGYSVSREKKERFSLILESASTNQTSMYLCASRPTGYSNQPQHFGDGTRLSIL.

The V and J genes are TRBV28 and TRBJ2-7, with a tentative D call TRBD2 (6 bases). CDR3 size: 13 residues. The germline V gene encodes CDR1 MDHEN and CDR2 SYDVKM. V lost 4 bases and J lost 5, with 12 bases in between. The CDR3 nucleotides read TGTGCCAGCAGTTCCCCGCGGGGAGACGAGCAGTACTTC. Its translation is CASSSPRGDEQYF.

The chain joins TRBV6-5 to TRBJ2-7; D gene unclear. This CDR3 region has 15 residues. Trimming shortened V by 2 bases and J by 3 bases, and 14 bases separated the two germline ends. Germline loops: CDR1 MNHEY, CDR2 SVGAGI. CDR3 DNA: TGTGCCAGCAGTTACCGTAAACTACCCATCTACGAGCAGTACTTC. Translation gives CASSYRKLPIYEQYF.

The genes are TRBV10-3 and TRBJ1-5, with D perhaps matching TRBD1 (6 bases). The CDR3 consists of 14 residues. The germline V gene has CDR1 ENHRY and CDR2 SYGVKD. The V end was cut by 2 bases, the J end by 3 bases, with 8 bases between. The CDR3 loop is CAISERTVNQPQHF. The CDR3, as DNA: TGTGCCATCAGTGAGAGGACAGTCAATCAGCCCCAGCATTTT.

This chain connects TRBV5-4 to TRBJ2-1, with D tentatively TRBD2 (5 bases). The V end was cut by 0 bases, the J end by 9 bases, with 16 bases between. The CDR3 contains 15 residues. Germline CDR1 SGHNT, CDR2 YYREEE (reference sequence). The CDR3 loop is CASSLALGASTEQFF. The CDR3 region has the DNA TGTGCCAGCAGCTTGGCACTAGGTGCTAGCACTGAGCAGTTCTTC.

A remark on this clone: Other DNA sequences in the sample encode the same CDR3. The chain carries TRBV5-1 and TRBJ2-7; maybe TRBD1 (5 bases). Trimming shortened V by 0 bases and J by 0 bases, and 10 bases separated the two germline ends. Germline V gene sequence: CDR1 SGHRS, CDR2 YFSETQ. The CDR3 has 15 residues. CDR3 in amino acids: CASSLDRGLSYEQYF. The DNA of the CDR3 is TGCGCCAGCAGCTTGGATAGGGGTCTCTCCTACGAGCAGTACTTC.

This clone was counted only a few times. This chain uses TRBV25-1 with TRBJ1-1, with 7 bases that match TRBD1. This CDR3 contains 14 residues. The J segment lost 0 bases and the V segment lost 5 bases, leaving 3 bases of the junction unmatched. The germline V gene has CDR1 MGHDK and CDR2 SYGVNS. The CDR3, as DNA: TGTGCCAGCAGTAACAGGGGACTGAACACTGAAGCTTTCTTT. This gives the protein CASSNRGLNTEAFF.

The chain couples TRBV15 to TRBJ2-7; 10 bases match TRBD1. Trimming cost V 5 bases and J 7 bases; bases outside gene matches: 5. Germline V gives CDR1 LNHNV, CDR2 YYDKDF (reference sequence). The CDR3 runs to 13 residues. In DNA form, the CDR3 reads TGTGCCACCAGCTCCCGGACAGGGGGGGAGCAGTACTTC. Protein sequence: CATSSRTGGEQYF. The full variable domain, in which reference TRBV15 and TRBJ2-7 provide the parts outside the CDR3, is DAMVIQNPRYQVTQFGKPVTLSCSQTLNHNVMYWYQQKSSQAPKLLFHYYDKDFNNEADTPDNFQSRRPNTSFCFLDIRSPGLGDTAMYLCATSSRTGGEQYFGPGTRLTVT.

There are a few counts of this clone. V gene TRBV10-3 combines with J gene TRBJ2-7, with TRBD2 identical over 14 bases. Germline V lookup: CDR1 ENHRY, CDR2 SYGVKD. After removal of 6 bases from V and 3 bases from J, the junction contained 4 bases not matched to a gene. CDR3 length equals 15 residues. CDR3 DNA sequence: TGTGCCATCAGGGACGGGACTAGCGGGAGCTACGAGCAGTACTTC. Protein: CAIRDGTSGSYEQYF.

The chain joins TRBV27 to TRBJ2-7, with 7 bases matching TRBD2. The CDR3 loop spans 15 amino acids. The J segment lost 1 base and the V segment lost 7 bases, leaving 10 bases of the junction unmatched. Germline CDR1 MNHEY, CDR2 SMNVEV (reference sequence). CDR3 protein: CASMRGGSRSYEQYF. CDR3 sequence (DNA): TGTGCCAGCATGAGGGGCGGGAGCAGGTCCTACGAGCAGTACTTC.

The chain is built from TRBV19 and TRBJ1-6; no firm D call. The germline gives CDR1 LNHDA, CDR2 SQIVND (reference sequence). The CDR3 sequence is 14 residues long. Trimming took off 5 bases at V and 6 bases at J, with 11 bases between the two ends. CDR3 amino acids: CASSSQPINSPLHF. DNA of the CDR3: TGTGCCAGTAGTTCACAACCGATTAATTCACCCCTCCACTTT.

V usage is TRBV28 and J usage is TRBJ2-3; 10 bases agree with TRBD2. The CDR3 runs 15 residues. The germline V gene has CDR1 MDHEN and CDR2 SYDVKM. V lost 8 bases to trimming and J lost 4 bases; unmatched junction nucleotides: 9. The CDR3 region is CASRDSGRKPDTQYF. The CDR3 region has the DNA TGTGCCAGCCGAGATAGCGGGAGGAAGCCAGATACGCAGTATTTT.

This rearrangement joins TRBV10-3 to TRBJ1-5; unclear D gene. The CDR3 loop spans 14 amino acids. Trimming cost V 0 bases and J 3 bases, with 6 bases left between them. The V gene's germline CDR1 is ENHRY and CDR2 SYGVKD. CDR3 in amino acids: CAISESQSNQPQHF. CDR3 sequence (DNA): TGTGCCATCAGTGAGTCGCAGTCCAATCAGCCCCAGCATTTT.

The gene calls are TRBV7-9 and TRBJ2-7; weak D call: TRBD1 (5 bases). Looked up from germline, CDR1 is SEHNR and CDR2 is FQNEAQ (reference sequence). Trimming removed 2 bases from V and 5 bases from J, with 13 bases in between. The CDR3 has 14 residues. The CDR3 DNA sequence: TGTGCCAGCAGCTTAACAGGTTCCAGCCACGAGCAGTACTTC. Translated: CASSLTGSSHEQYF.

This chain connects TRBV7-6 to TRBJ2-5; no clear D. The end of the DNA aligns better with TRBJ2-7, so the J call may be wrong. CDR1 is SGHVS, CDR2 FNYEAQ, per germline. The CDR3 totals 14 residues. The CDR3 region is CASSLSDRNYEQYF. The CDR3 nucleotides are TGTGCCAGCAGCTTATCTGACCGTAACTACGAGCAGTACTTC.

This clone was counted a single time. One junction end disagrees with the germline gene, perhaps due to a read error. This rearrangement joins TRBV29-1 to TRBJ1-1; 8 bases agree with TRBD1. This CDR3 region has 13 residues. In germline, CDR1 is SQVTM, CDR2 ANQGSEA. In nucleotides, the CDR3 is TGCGGCGTTGCCGCCCCAGGGGGCGTTGAAGCTTTCTTT. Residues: CGVAAPGGVEAFF.

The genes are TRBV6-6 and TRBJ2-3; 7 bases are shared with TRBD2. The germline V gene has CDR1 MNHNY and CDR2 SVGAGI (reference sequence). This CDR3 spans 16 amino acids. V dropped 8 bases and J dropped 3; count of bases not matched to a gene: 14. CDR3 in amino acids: CASLPGYWTSTDTQYF. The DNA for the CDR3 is TGTGCCAGCTTGCCGGGGTACTGGACTAGTACAGATACGCAGTATTTT.

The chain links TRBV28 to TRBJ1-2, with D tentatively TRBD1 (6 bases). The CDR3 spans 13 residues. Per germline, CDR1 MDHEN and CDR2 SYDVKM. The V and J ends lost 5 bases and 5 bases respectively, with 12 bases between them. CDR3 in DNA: TGTGCCAGCAGTCCGGACAGAAAGTATGGCTACACCTTC. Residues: CASSPDRKYGYTF.

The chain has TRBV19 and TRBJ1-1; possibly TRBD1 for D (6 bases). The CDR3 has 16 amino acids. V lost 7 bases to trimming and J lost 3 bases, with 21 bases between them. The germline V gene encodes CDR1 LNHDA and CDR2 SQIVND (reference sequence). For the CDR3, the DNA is TGTGCCAGTACCTTATCACCGACAGGTATTTACACTGAAGCTTTCTTT. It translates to CASTLSPTGIYTEAFF.

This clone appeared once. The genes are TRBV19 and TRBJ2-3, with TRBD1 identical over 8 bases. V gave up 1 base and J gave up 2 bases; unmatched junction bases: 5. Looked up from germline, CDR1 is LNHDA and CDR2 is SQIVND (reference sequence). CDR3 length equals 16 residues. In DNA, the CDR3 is TGTGCCAGTAGTATAGGCGGGACAGGACCCACAGATACGCAGTATTTT. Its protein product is CASSIGGTGPTDTQYF.

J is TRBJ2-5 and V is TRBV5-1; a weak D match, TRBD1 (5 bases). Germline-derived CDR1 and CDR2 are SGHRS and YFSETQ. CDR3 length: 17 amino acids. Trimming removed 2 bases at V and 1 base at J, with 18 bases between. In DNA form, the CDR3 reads TGCGCCAGCAGCTTCCTAAGTAGGCAGGGCCCCCAAGAGACCCAGTACTTC. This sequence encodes CASSFLSRQGPQETQYF.

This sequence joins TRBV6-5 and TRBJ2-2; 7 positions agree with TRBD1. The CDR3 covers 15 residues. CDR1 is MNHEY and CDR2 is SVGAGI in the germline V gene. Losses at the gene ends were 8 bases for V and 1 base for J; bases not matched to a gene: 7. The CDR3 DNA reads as TGTGCCAGCGTGGACAGGACCAAGAACACCGGGGAGCTGTTTTTT. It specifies CASVDRTKNTGELFF.

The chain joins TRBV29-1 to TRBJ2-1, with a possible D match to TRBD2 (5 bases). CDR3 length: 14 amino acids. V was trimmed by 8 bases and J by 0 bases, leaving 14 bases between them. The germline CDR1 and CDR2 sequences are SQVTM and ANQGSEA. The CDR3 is CSSGVGSSYNEQFF. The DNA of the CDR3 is TGCAGCTCTGGGGTGGGGAGCTCCTACAATGAGCAGTTCTTC.

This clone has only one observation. CDR3 loop: CASSYPTRGYEKLFF. CDR3 DNA: TGTGCCAGCAGTTACCCGACAAGAGGGTATGAAAAACTGTTTTTT. This chain connects TRBV6-6 to TRBJ1-4; D is unclear. CDR1 and CDR2 (germline): MNHNY, SVGAGI (reference sequence). The V end lost 2 bases, the J end lost 6 bases, and 13 bases lay between the germline ends. This CDR3 contains 15 residues.

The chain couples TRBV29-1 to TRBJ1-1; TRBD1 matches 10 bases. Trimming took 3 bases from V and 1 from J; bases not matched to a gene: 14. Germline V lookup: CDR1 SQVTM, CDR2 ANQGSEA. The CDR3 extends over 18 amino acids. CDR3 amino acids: CSVEGGTGVITGNTEAFF. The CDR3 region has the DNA TGCAGCGTTGAGGGCGGGACAGGGGTAATTACCGGGAACACTGAAGCTTTCTTT. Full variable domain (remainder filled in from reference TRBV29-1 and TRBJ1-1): SAVISQKPSRDICQRGTSLTIQCQVDSQVTMMFWYRQQPGQSLTLIATANQGSEATYESGFVIDKFPISRPNLTFSTLTVSNMSPEDSSIYLCSVEGGTGVITGNTEAFFGQGTRLTVV.

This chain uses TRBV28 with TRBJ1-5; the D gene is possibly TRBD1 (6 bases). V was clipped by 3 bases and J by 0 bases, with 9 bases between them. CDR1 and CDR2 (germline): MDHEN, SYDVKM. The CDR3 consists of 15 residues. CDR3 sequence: CASSFPGVSNQPQHF. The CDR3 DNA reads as TGTGCCAGCAGTTTTCCAGGGGTTAGCAATCAGCCCCAGCATTTT.

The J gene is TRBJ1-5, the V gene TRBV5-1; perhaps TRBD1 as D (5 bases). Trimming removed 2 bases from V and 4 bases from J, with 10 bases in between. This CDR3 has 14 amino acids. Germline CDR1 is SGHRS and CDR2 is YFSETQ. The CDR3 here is CASSFNGGNQPQHF. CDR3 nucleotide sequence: TGCGCCAGCAGCTTCAATGGGGGGAATCAGCCCCAGCATTTT.

CDR3 in amino acids: CASSEEADTGELFF. The CDR3 DNA is TGTGCCAGCAGTGAAGAGGCGGACACCGGGGAGCTGTTTTTT. The chain recombines TRBV2 with TRBJ2-2, with no clear D. Per germline, CDR1 SNHLY and CDR2 FYNNEI. V dropped 1 base and J dropped 3 bases, with 6 bases sitting between them. The CDR3 contains 14 residues.

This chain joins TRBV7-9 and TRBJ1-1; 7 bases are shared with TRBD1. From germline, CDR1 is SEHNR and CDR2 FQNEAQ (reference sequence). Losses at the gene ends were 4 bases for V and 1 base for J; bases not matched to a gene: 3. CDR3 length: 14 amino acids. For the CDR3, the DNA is TGTGCCAGCAGCTGGGGACAGAGGAACACTGAAGCTTTCTTT. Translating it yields CASSWGQRNTEAFF.

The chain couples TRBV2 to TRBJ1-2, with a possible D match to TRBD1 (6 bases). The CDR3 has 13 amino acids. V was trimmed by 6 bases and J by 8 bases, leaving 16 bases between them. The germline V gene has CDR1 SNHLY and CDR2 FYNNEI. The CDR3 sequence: CASRTTGKMGYTF. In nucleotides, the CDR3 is TGTGCCAGCAGAACAACAGGGAAAATGGGCTACACCTTC.

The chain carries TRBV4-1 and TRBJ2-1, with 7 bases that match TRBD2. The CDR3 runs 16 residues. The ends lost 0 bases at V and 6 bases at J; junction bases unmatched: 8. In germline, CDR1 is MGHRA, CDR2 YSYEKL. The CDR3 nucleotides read TGCGCCAGCAGCCAAGAAGGAGCGGGAAGGGCCAATGAGCAGTTCTTC. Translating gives CASSQEGAGRANEQFF.